The TCR beta chain under discussion was sequenced for a study of blood T cells in healthy people across ages. A second 7 to 11 cycle PCR used barcoded and J-beta primers. Each CDR3 protein is one row after TCRdb ran MiXCR on the 5' RACE reads. Of approximately 580,000 distinct CDR3 sequences in the sample, around 24% were seen once. CDR3 length equals 18 residues. Germline CDR1 SNHLY, CDR2 FYNNEI. V was cut by 6 bases and J by 0 bases, with 18 bases left in between. These data were also reused for a study on T cells of mothers and their children. This second study notes: Over 8.5 million TCR beta CDR3 reads were obtained from each mother, and approximately 2.7 million from each child.

V usage is TRBV2 and J usage is TRBJ2-6; D might be TRBD1 or TRBD2, each matching 6 bases. Sequenced material: blood. The receptor was isolated from a boy aged 5-17 years in good health. CDR3 loop: CASSREGGRPSGANVLTF. The CDR3 DNA is TGTGCCAGCAGCCGCGAGGGGGGACGGCCCTCTGGGGCCAACGTCCTGACTTTC.